This T cell receptor beta chain emerged from a study of T cell responses to AZD1222 COVID-19 vaccine (TCRdb year 2021). Study-level background: Because spike-specific TCR depth and breadth did not differ between the two schedules, AZD1222 recipients who got a second dose at roughly 4 weeks were pooled with those who got a second dose at roughly 12 weeks. TCR sequencing was performed for 230 to 250 trial participants, of whom roughly 200 were given two doses of AZD1222 and around 26 were given two doses of MenACWY control vaccine. Trial participants were enrolled by age into 18-55, 56-69 and 70-plus year subgroups, with approximately 150, 30 and 60 TCR-sequenced participants respectively.

About this clone itself: Its antigen specificity is not known. Within one base of it there is no much larger clone, and no base qualities were kept.

Here is what the overall study found, with its caveats: The 56-69-year group was small, and its depth increase did not reach significance, likely because of low power. After two AZD1222 doses, spike-specific TCR breadth and depth were significantly higher than at day 0 and than in MenACWY recipients. Participants were mostly white British, with more females than males. The authors suggested clonal diversity may have been underestimated. Because no day 14 peak-response samples were available, repertoires were characterized only after the peak T cell response. CD4 TCRs associated with the vaccine covered the entire spike protein, and the dominant responses were in regions 160-218 and 743-854. Conclusions about previously exposed vaccinees are limited, since just six AZD1222 recipients were seropositive for SARS-CoV-2 at baseline. Nearly half of unique spike-specific TCRs reportedly recognized epitopes outside regions mutated in the B.1.351 and B.1.1.7 variants.

The sample's time point label, decoded: baseline before first vaccination. Vaccinee samples came from UK trials COV001 and COV002, including a single-blind randomized controlled phase 2/3 trial of AZD1222 (ChAdOx1 nCoV-19) in healthy adults. For TCRbeta chain sequencing, PBMC samples from trial participants were taken at day 0 and at day 28 after the second dose. The cysteine opens and the phenylalanine closes a CDR3 of 14 amino acids. Kept here is only the CDR3 DNA, which spans 42 bases and is read in frame from base 1. The trim is 2 bases for V and 0 bases for J, with a gap of 7 bases between the germline ends. As encoded in the germline V gene (reference sequence), CDR1 is LNHDA while CDR2 is SQIVND. The CDR3 regions of human TCRbeta chains were analyzed by immunosequencing. As for how the authors treated the data: TCRs in the repertoires were compared against a reference library of SARS-CoV-2-specific TCRs that had been generated with the MIRA antigen-specificity platform. Breadth meant the fraction of unique TCRs that were SARS-CoV-2-associated, whereas depth meant the fraction of total T cells that were SARS-CoV-2-associated. Using the MIRA data, each spike-specific TCR was mapped to the spike region that the TCR reacts to and placed in a CD4 or CD8 class. Log10-transformed breadth and depth values were compared by one-way ANOVA with Sidak's multiple comparisons tests. TCRdb provides this immuneACCESS table in a form limited to in-frame rearrangements. Some clones are lacking; in checked studies, under half of them reflect an unresolved V gene, and why the rest are absent is not known. The DNA was the basis for D and trimming; V, J and clone size are from that table. This sample has around 97,000 clones in its table, and 75% to 95% of those were observed once. The ten largest make up 35% to 50% of the sample.

This receptor was identified in an adult in good health. The receptor chain draws on TRBV19 and TRBJ1-1; the D region possibly corresponds to TRBD1 (5 bases align). Sequenced here: peripheral blood, sampled on day 0 of AZD1222 vaccination. The DNA reads TGTGCCAGTAGTATAAAGGGGTTGAACACTGAAGCTTTCTTT. This translates into CASSIKGLNTEAFF.